The 16 T cell receptor beta chains in this list originate from one sample, sequenced in a study of shared clonotypes between healthy human individuals. The method was immunoSEQ multiplex PCR; TCRdb's version includes in-frame clones alone and lacks a portion of them. The table has 330,000 or so clones, less than 75% seen once. Sequenced sample: memory CD4+ T cells sorted from blood. The subset denotes: CD45RA-negative fraction. The receptors were gathered from a man aged 25-45 years in good health.

This clone was seen just once. The chain combines TRBV6-1 with TRBJ1-4; no clear D gene. The CDR3 has 15 residues. Trimming took off 3 bases at V and 0 bases at J, with 8 bases between the two ends. Germline V CDR1 and CDR2: MNHNS, SASEGT. The CDR3 sequence: CASSDPAATNEKLFF. CDR3 DNA: TGTGCCAGCAGTGACCCCGCCGCAACTAATGAAAAACTGTTTTTT.

The rearrangement links TRBV7-6 to TRBJ1-4; D is unresolved. The germline V and J ends were trimmed by 5 bases and 10 bases, with 17 bases remaining between them. Germline V CDR1 and CDR2: SGHVS, FNYEAQ. The CDR3 covers 14 residues. The DNA for the CDR3 is TGTGCCAGCAGCCTAGACCCCAGCTTGGGAAAACTGTTTTTT. It yields the protein CASSLDPSLGKLFF.

A note on this clone: Given a much more abundant clone one base away, this may be a read error. In DNA, the CDR3 is TGTGCCAGCAGCCGGGACAGGGACGCAGATACGCAGTATTTT. Its protein is CASSRDRDADTQYF. The chain recombines TRBV7-2 with TRBJ2-3; TRBD1 matches 9 bases. This CDR3 contains 14 residues. CDR1 SGHTA and CDR2 FQGNSA come from the germline V gene. V shed 5 bases and J 4 bases; nucleotides not matched to a gene: 4. The variable domain in full, completed from reference TRBV7-2 and TRBJ2-3, reads GAGVSQSPSNKVTEKGKDVELRCDPISGHTALYWYRQSLGQGLEFLIYFQGNSAPDKSGLPSDRFSAERTGGSVSTLTIQRTQQEDSAVYLCASSRDRDADTQYFGPGTRLTVL.

The CDR3 DNA sequence: TGTGCCATCAGTGGCCGGACTCCCACCTACGAGCAGTACTTC. It codes for CAISGRTPTYEQYF. This chain uses TRBV10-3 with TRBJ2-7; weak D call: TRBD2 (5 bases). In germline, CDR1 is ENHRY, CDR2 SYGVKD. The CDR3 spans 14 residues. V was pared by 4 bases and J by 2 bases, with 12 bases between.

On this clone itself: A read error may account for a junction end that differs from germline. This chain connects TRBV20-1 to TRBJ2-7; D possibly uses TRBD1 or TRBD2 (5 bases each). CDR1 is DFQATT, CDR2 SNEGSKA, per germline (reference sequence). The CDR3 has 10 residues. The CDR3 is CSARDMRGDF. CDR3 sequence (DNA): TGCAGTGCTAGAGATATGAGGGGAGACTTC.

The chain employs TRBV9 and TRBJ2-2, with D maybe TRBD1 (6 bases). Germline CDR1 SGDLS, CDR2 YYNGEE. This CDR3 spans 16 amino acids. V shed 2 bases and J shed 2 bases, with 13 bases lying between them. The DNA of the CDR3 is TGTGCCAGCAGCGTCGTCCAGGGGCGCAACACCGGGGAGCTGTTTTTT. Protein: CASSVVQGRNTGELFF.

The chain joins TRBV5-1 to TRBJ2-1, with 8 positions matching TRBD1. The CDR3 sequence is 14 residues long. CDR1 is SGHRS, CDR2 YFSETQ, per germline. With 6 bases clipped from V and 2 bases from J, the junction kept 4 bases outside the gene matches. This chain's CDR3 is CASTDRVTYNEQFF. The CDR3 DNA reads as TGCGCCAGCACGGACAGGGTCACCTACAATGAGCAGTTCTTC.

The V gene is TRBV18, the J gene TRBJ2-3; D is ambiguous. The V gene's germline CDR1 is KGHSH and CDR2 LQKENI. The CDR3 runs 15 residues. V was shortened by 2 bases and J by 2 bases, with 11 bases between the two germline ends. CDR3 amino acids: CASSPKPPSTDTQYF. For the CDR3, the DNA is TGTGCCAGCTCACCAAAACCTCCTTCCACAGATACGCAGTATTTT.

The chain has TRBV27 and TRBJ2-1; the D is unclear. The CDR3 has 12 amino acids. Deletions cut 3 bases from V and 10 bases from J, with 10 bases between. The V gene's germline CDR1 is MNHEY and CDR2 SMNVEV (reference sequence). CDR3 amino acids: CASSFLSREQFF. The CDR3 nucleotides read TGTGCCAGCAGTTTCCTGAGTAGGGAGCAGTTCTTC.

Of note for this clone: The same CDR3 is also encoded by other DNA sequences in this sample. The chain recombines TRBV28 with TRBJ2-7; TRBD2 agrees at 8 bases. J lost 2 bases, V lost 6 bases, and 6 bases had no gene match. The CDR3 contains 14 residues. Per the germline V gene, CDR1 is MDHEN and CDR2 is SYDVKM. DNA of the CDR3: TGTGCCAGCAGCTCCCCGGGAGGGCCCTACGAGCAGTACTTC. Encoded protein: CASSSPGGPYEQYF.

The gene calls are TRBV7-9 and TRBJ2-1, with 7 nucleotides matching TRBD1. Germline CDR1 SEHNR, CDR2 FQNEAQ (reference sequence). The ends lost 3 bases at V and 6 bases at J; junction bases unmatched: 8. The CDR3 contains 15 residues. The CDR3: CASSLVGGATNEQFF. The CDR3 nucleotides are TGTGCCAGCAGCTTGGTAGGGGGCGCGACCAATGAGCAGTTCTTC.

This clone was counted between two and nine times. This chain links TRBV5-1 with TRBJ1-2; TRBD1 is a possible D gene (6 bases). V dropped 0 bases and J dropped 3 bases, with 12 bases sitting between them. Germline V gives CDR1 SGHRS, CDR2 YFSETQ. The CDR3 consists of 15 residues. The CDR3 sequence is CASSLEWGRDYGYTF. CDR3 in DNA: TGCGCCAGCAGCTTGGAATGGGGGCGCGACTATGGCTACACCTTC.

This clone was detected a few times. This chain connects TRBV2 to TRBJ2-7; D is possibly TRBD2 (5 bases). There are 12 residues in the CDR3. Germline values: CDR1 SNHLY, CDR2 FYNNEI. V dropped 5 bases and J dropped 6 bases, with 11 bases sitting between them. CDR3 region: CASSPIAGEQYF. CDR3 nucleotides: TGTGCCAGCAGTCCAATCGCGGGCGAGCAGTACTTC.

This clone appeared once. The chain employs TRBV7-2 and TRBJ2-1; 8 bases are shared with TRBD2. The V gene's germline CDR1 is SGHTA and CDR2 FQGNSA. The CDR3 is made up of 16 amino acids. With V trimmed by 5 bases and J by 5 bases, 11 bases remained unmatched. The CDR3 here is CASSPQRESFHNEQFF. CDR3 sequence (DNA): TGTGCCAGCAGCCCCCAGCGGGAGTCCTTCCACAATGAGCAGTTCTTC.

The table lists this clone with a few counts. The gene calls are TRBV7-2 and TRBJ2-2, with D perhaps matching TRBD2 (6 bases). The V end was cut by 1 base, the J end by 7 bases, with 13 bases between. The CDR3 runs 15 residues. Germline CDR1 is SGHTA and CDR2 is FQGNSA. CDR3 nucleotide sequence: TGTGCCAGCAGCTTAGAGGACTACTCGGGCGGGGAGCTGTTTTTT. It yields the protein CASSLEDYSGGELFF.

This sequence joins TRBV11-2 and TRBJ1-3; 10 bases line up with TRBD1. Trimming at V came to 8 bases and at J to 3 bases, leaving 10 bases not matched to a gene. Germline CDR1 is SGHAT and CDR2 is FQNNGV. This CDR3 comprises 16 residues. CDR3 nucleotide sequence: TGTGCCAGCGAAACCGGGACAGGGGCTTTTGGAAACACCATATATTTT. It codes for CASETGTGAFGNTIYF. Full variable domain (missing parts from reference TRBV11-2 and TRBJ1-3): EAGVAQSPRYKIIEKRQSVAFWCNPISGHATLYWYQQILGQGPKLLIQFQNNGVVDDSQLPKDRFSAERLKGVDSTLKIQPAKLEDSAVYLCASETGTGAFGNTIYFGEGSWLTVV.